This record concerns one T cell receptor beta chain sequence. Its specificity is not known. In the naive CD8 group, cells lacked CD45RO and were positively selected for CCR7, so terminally differentiated effector memory CD45RA+ cells were left out. This CDR3 comprises 14 residues. Germline V gives CDR1 LGHNA, CDR2 YNFKEQ. V trimming: 6 bases; J trimming: 9 bases; junction bases outside the gene matches: 7. Assay execution proceeded at the deep level. Data came from immunoSEQ multiplex PCR; TCRdb stores just in-frame clones and leaves some out. The data hold about 2 million clones, with about 95% observed a single time. The record originates from a study of shared clonotypes between healthy human individuals. Overall study findings and caveats: Since donors were few, the genetic and exposure-history diversity represented was limited.

Sequences were obtained from naive CD8+ T cells sorted from blood. J is TRBJ2-1 and V is TRBV4-2; 11 bases align to TRBD2. This clonotype originated in a man between 18 and 35 years old in good health. The CDR3 sequence is CASRVAGGLSEQFF. As DNA, the CDR3 is TGTGCCAGCAGGGTAGCGGGGGGGCTAAGTGAGCAGTTCTTC.